The 8 T cell receptor beta chains in this list originate from one sample, sequenced in a study of cytomegalovirus exposure and HLA in healthy donors. The primer mix had 60 Vbeta and 13 Jbeta primers. Clones were read by immunoSEQ multiplex PCR, and TCRdb kept only the in-frame ones, dropping some. The repertoire holds about 200,000 clones, less than 85% seen once, with approximately 1.5% in the top ten. Sequencing used PBMCs. The source is a girl aged 5-17 years in good health and CMV-seropositive.

The rearrangement links TRBV2 to TRBJ2-3; weak D call: TRBD2 (6 bases). Germline CDR1 is SNHLY and CDR2 is FYNNEI. There are 14 residues in the CDR3. Trimming shortened V by 8 bases and J by 2 bases, and 14 bases separated the two germline ends. The CDR3 bases are TGTGCCAGCGGGCGGGAACTTGACACAGATACGCAGTATTTT. Its translation: CASGRELDTDTQYF.

This clone was detected only once. This chain joins TRBV7-2 and TRBJ1-2; weak D call: TRBD1 (6 bases). CDR1 and CDR2 from the germline V gene are SGHTA and FQGNSA. CDR3 length: 16 amino acids. Trimming cost V 2 bases and J 5 bases, with 18 bases left between them. The CDR3 sequence: CASSLQTRGARYGYTF. DNA of the CDR3: TGTGCCAGCAGCTTACAGACTCGGGGGGCGAGGTATGGCTACACCTTC. Combining the CDR3 with reference TRBV7-2 and TRBJ1-2 gives the whole variable domain GAGVSQSPSNKVTEKGKDVELRCDPISGHTALYWYRQSLGQGLEFLIYFQGNSAPDKSGLPSDRFSAERTGGSVSTLTIQRTQQEDSAVYLCASSLQTRGARYGYTFGSGTRLTVV.

V and J are TRBV7-6 and TRBJ2-7, with TRBD1 matching 8 bases. Germline trimming cut 1 base from V and 6 bases from J; bases unmatched to any gene: 8. Germline V gene lookup returns CDR1 SGHVS and CDR2 FNYEAQ. The CDR3 is 15 residues long. CDR3 region: CASSLETAGGGEQYF. CDR3 DNA sequence: TGTGCCAGCAGCTTAGAAACGGCAGGGGGCGGCGAGCAGTACTTC.

The chain links TRBV7-8 to TRBJ2-1; 10 bases map to TRBD2. Unmatched junction bases numbered 7, after V lost 0 bases and J lost 5 bases. Germline-derived CDR1 and CDR2 are SGHVS and FQNEAQ. The CDR3 consists of 17 residues. CDR3 sequence (DNA): TGTGCCAGCAGCTTAGCGCGGCTAGCGGGGGCAAACAATGAGCAGTTCTTC. It yields the protein CASSLARLAGANNEQFF.

The chain is built from TRBV4-1 and TRBJ2-7; D uncertain. Germline-derived CDR1 and CDR2 are MGHRA and YSYEKL. Trimming shortened V by 0 bases and J by 6 bases, and 3 bases separated the two germline ends. The CDR3 loop spans 11 amino acids. CDR3 loop: CASSQDSEQYF. The CDR3 DNA follows: TGCGCCAGCAGCCAAGACTCCGAGCAGTACTTC.

The chain is built from TRBV7-9 and TRBJ1-1, with D possibly being TRBD1 (6 bases). Trimming took 1 base from V and 3 from J, leaving 12 bases between them. Germline CDR1 SEHNR, CDR2 FQNEAQ (reference sequence). This CDR3 spans 15 amino acids. The CDR3 DNA reads as TGTGCCAGCAGCTTAGAACAGGGCCAGGACACTGAAGCTTTCTTT. Translated, it gives CASSLEQGQDTEAFF.

J is TRBJ2-5 and V is TRBV6-1; 8 positions agree with TRBD1. The CDR3 runs to 13 residues. Unmatched junction bases numbered 2, after V lost 4 bases and J lost 4 bases. CDR1 and CDR2 (germline): MNHNS, SASEGT. The CDR3 DNA sequence: TGTGCCAGCAGTGTCGGGACAGGAGAGACCCAGTACTTC. It encodes CASSVGTGETQYF.

The rearrangement joins TRBV10-3 to TRBJ1-2; unclear D gene. Germline V gene lookup returns CDR1 ENHRY and CDR2 SYGVKD. The CDR3 runs to 14 residues. Deletions cut 0 bases from V and 7 bases from J, with 12 bases between. The CDR3 sequence: CAISESNQESGYTF. In DNA, the CDR3 is TGTGCCATCAGTGAGTCGAACCAGGAATCTGGCTACACCTTC.